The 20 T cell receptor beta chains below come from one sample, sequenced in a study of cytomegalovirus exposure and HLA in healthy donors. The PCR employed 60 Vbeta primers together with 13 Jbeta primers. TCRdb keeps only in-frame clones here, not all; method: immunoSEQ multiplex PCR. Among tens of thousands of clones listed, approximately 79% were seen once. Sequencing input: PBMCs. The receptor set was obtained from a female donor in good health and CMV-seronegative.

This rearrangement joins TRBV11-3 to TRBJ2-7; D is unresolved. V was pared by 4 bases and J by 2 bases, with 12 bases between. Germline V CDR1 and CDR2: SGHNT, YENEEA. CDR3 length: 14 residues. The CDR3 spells CASSSAGRPYEQYF. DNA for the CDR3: TGTGCCAGCAGCTCGGCAGGTAGGCCCTACGAGCAGTACTTC.

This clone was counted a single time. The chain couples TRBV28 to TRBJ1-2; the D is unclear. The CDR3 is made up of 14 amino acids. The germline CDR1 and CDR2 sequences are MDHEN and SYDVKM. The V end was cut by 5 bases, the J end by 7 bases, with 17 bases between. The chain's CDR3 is CASSTGASPSGYTF. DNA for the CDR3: TGTGCCAGCAGTACCGGAGCGTCGCCTTCTGGCTACACCTTC.

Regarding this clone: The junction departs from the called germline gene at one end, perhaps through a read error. This chain's CDR3 is CASSLVTDNSPPHF. Here the CDR3 DNA reads TGCGCCAGCAGCTTGGTTACAGACAATTCACCCCCCCACTTT. The chain recombines TRBV5-1 with TRBJ1-6; D unclear. Germline CDR1 reads SGHRS; CDR2 reads YFSETQ. This CDR3 has 14 residues.

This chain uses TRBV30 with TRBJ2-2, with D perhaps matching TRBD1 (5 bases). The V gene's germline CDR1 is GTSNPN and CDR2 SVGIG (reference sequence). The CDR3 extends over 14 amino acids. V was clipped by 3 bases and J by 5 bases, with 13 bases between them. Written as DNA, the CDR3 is TGTGCCTGGAGGCCCGACCAGGGTACCGGGGAGCTGTTTTTT. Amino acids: CAWRPDQGTGELFF.

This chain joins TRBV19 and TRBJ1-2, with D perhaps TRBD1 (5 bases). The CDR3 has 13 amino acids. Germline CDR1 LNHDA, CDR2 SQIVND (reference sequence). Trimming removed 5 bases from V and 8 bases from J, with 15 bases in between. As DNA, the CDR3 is TGTGCCAGTAGTCCCCCAGGGCTAGGGGGCTACACCTTC. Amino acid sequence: CASSPPGLGGYTF.

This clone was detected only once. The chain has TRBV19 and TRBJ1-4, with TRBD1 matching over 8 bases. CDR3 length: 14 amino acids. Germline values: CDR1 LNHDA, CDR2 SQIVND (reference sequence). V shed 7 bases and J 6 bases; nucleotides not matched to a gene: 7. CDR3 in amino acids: CASMDPGQDEKLFF. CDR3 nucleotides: TGTGCCAGTATGGACCCGGGACAGGATGAAAAACTGTTTTTT.

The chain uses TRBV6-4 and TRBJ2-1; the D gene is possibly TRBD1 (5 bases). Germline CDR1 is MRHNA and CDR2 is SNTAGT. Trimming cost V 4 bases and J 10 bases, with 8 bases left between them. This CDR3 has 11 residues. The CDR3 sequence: CASSVGAEQFF. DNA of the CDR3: TGTGCCAGCAGTGTAGGGGCCGAGCAGTTCTTC.

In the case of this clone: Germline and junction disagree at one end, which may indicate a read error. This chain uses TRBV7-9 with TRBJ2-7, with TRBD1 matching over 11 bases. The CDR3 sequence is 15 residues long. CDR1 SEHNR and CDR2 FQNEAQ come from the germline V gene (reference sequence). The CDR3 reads CSSSQDRGLSNEQYF. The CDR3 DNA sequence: TGTTCCAGCAGCCAGGACAGGGGGCTTTCGAACGAGCAGTACTTC.

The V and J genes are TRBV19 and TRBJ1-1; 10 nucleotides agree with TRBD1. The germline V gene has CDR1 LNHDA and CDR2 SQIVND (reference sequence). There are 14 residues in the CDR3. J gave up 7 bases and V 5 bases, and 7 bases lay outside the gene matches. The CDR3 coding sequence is TGTGCCAGTAGTGCCGACAGGGGGCTAGGTGAAGCTTTCTTT. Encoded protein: CASSADRGLGEAFF.

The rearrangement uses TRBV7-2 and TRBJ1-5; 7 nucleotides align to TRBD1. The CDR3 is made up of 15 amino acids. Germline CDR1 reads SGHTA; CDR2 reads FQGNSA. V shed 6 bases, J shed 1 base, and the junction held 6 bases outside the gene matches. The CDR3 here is CASSAPGQSNQPQHF. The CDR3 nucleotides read TGTGCCAGCAGTGCTCCGGGACAGAGCAATCAGCCCCAGCATTTT.

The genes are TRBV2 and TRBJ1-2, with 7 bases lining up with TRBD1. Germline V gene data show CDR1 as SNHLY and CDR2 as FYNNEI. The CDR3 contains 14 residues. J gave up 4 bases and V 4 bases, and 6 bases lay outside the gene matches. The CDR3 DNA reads TGTGCCAGCAGTGCCGACAGGGAAAGCTATGGCTACACCTTC. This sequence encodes CASSADRESYGYTF.

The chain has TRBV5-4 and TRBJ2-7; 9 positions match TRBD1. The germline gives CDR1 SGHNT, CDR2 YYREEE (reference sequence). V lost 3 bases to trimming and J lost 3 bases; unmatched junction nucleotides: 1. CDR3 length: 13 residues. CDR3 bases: TGTGCCAGCAGCTGGGACAGGGTCTACGAGCAGTACTTC. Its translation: CASSWDRVYEQYF.

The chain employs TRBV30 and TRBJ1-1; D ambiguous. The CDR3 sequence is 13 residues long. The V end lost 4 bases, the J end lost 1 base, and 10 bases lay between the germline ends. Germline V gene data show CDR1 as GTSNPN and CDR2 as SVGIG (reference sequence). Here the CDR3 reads CAWKNSQNTEAFF. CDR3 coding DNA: TGTGCCTGGAAGAACAGCCAGAACACTGAAGCTTTCTTT.

CDR3 sequence reads: CASSPQQGRETQYF. CDR3 DNA sequence: TGTGCCAGCAGTCCCCAACAGGGACGAGAGACCCAGTACTTC. The chain joins TRBV28 to TRBJ2-5, with D possibly TRBD1 on 6 matching bases. There are 14 residues in the CDR3. In germline, CDR1 is MDHEN, CDR2 SYDVKM. The V end was cut by 5 bases, the J end by 4 bases, with 14 bases between.

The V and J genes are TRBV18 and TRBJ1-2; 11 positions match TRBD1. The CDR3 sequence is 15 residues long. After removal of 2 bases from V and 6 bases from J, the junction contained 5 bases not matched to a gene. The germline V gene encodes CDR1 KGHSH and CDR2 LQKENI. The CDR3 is CASSPKDRGRDGYTF. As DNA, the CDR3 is TGTGCCAGCTCACCAAAGGACAGGGGGCGAGATGGCTACACCTTC.

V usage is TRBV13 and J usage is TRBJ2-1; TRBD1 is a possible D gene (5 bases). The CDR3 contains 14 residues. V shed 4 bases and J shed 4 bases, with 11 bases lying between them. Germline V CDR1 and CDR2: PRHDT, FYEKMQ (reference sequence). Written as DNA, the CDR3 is TGTGCCAGCAGCTATGGACAAGCTTACAATGAGCAGTTCTTC. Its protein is CASSYGQAYNEQFF.

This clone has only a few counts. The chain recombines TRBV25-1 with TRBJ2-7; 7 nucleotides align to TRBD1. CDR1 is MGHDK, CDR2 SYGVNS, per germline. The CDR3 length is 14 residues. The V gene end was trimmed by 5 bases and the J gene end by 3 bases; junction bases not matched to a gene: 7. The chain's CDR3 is CASSSDRTSYEQYF. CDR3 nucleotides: TGTGCCAGCAGTTCGGACAGGACGAGCTACGAGCAGTACTTC.

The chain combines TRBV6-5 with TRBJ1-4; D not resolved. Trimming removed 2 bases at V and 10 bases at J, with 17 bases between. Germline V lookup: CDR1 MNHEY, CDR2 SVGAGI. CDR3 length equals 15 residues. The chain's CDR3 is CASSYNLGAEGKLFF. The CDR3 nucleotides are TGTGCCAGCAGTTACAATCTGGGCGCCGAGGGAAAACTGTTTTTT.

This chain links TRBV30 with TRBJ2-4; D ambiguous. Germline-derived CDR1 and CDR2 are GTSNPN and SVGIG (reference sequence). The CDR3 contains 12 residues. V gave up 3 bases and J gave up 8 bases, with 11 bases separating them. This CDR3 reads CAWSRTADIQYF. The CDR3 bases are TGTGCCTGGAGCCGAACGGCGGACATTCAGTACTTC.

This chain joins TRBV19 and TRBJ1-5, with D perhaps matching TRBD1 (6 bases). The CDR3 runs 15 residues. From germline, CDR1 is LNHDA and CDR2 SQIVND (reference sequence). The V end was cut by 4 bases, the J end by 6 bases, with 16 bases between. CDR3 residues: CASSTGTTGGQPQHF. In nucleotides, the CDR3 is TGTGCCAGTAGTACCGGGACGACAGGCGGTCAGCCCCAGCATTTT.